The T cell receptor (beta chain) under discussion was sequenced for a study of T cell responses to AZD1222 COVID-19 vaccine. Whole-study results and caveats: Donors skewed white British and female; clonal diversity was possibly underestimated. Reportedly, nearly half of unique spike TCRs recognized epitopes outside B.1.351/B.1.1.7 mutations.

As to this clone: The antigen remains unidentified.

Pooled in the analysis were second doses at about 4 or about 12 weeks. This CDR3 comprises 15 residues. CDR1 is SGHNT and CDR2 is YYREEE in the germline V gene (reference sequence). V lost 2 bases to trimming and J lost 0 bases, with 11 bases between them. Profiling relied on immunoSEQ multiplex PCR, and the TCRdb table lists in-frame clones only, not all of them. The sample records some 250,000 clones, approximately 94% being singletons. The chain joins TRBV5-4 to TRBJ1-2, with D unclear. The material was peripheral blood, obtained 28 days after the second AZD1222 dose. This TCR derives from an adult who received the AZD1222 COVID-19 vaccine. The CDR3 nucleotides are TGTGCCAGCAGCTTCGGTCGGCATTCTAACTATGGCTACACCTTC. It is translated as CASSFGRHSNYGYTF.